This T cell receptor (beta chain) derives from a study of blood T cell repertoires in COVID-19. Study context: Samples of COVID-19 (acute and convalescent) were obtained from the United States, Italy and Spain. T cells, B-cell-depleted T cells, or PBMCs supplied cDNA or gDNA.

Trimming cost V 2 bases and J 7 bases; bases outside gene matches: 10. From germline, CDR1 is MDHEN and CDR2 SYDVKM. This CDR3 is built from 16 residues. Using immunoSEQ multiplex PCR, the repertoire was profiled, and TCRdb retains in-frame clones only, with some absent. The sample has around 290,000 clones, approximately 93% seen once. The J gene is TRBJ1-5, the V gene TRBV28, with 8 bases identical to TRBD1. The sequence was obtained from a woman in her twenties or thirties with COVID-19, enrolled during active disease. The material sequenced was peripheral blood. The CDR3 DNA reads as TGTGCCAGCAGTTTACAGGGGGCGAATTTTTTGCAGCCCCAGCATTTT. Translation gives CASSLQGANFLQPQHF.